This T cell receptor beta chain was observed in a study of T cells expressing NK-cell markers. Study as a whole: Within the sequenced cohort of eight donors, seven exhibited HCMV seropositivity and one was seronegative.

Looked up from germline, CDR1 is SGHNT and CDR2 is YENEEA. The CDR3 is 16 amino acids. As the method of synthesis, 5'RACE template switching with UMIs yielded TCR beta cDNA. Using the 5' RACE reads, TCRdb records one entry per CDR3 protein without DNA. Its table lists about 460,000 distinct CDR3 sequences. The sequence was collected from a woman in her forties or fifties in good health. What was sequenced was blood T cells: a sorted CD56 or NKG2C T cell subset, CD4+ or CD8+ T cells, or bulk PBMC T cells (not recorded which). The V gene is TRBV11-3, the J gene TRBJ2-3. This CDR3 is CASSLESSRSTDTQYF.